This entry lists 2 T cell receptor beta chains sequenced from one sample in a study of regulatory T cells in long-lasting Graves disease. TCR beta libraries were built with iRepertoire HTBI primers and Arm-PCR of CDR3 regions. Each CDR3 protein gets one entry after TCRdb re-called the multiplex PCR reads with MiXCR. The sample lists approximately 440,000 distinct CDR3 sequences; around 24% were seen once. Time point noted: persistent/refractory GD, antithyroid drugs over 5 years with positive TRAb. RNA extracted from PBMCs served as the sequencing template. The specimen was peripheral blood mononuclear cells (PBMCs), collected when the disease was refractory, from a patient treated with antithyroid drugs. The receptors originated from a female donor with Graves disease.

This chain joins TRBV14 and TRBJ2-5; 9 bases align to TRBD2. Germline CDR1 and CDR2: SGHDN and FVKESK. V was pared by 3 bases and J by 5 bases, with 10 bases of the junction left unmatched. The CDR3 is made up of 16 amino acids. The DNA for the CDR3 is TGTGCCAGCAGCCAGCCCCTAGCGGGGAGGTCGGAGACCCAGTACTTC. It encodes CASSQPLAGRSETQYF.

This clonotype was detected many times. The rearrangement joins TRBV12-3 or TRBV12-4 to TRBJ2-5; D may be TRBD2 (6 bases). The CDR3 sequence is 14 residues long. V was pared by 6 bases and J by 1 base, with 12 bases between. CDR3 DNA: TGTGCCAGCAGCCTGGGACTCCTCCAAGAGACCCAGTACTTC. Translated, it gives CASSLGLLQETQYF.